The rows below give T cell receptor beta chains drawn from one sample of a study of shared clonotypes between healthy human individuals. Profiling relied on immunoSEQ multiplex PCR, and the TCRdb table lists in-frame clones only, not all of them. The sample lists about 820,000 clones; about 91% were seen once. Sequenced sample: naive CD8+ T cells sorted from blood. These TCRs come from a man younger than 40 in good health. CDR3s include the opening cysteine and the closing phenylalanine or tryptophan. The D gene is left open where the match is weak. Clone size is given for some rows only: seen once, a few or many times, or a class if the clone is expanded.

V	J	size	D	length	DNA	CDR3
TRBV6-1	TRBJ1-1	-	-	12	TGTGCCAGCAGTGCGTGGAACACTGAAGCTTTCTTT	CASSAWNTEAFF
TRBV27	TRBJ1-3	-	-	14	TGTGCCAGCAGTGATCGGAGCTCTGGAAACACCATATATTTT	CASSDRSSGNTIYF
TRBV2	TRBJ2-2	-	-	14	TGTGCCAGCAGTGAAGGCAGAGACACCGGGGAGCTGTTTTTT	CASSEGRDTGELFF
TRBV29-1	TRBJ2-7	-	-	12	TGCAGCGTTGAGGGACCACGCTACGAGCAGTACTTC	CSVEGPRYEQYF
TRBV30	TRBJ2-7	-	-	14	TGTGCCTGGAGTGTCGCAGGGGTGGACTACGAGCAGTACTTC	CAWSVAGVDYEQYF
TRBV27	TRBJ2-1	-	TRBD2	14	TGTGCCAGCAGATTAGCGGGAGTGGCAGTAGAGCAGTTCTTC	CASRLAGVAVEQFF
TRBV19	TRBJ2-7	-	TRBD2	17	TGTGCCAGTAGTATAGCGCTAGCGGGAGGTGTCTCCTACGAGCAGTACTTC	CASSIALAGGVSYEQYF
TRBV27	TRBJ2-7	-	TRBD1	15	TGTGCCAGCAGTTTACCCGGCAGGGGGTTCGACGAGCAGTACTTC	CASSLPGRGFDEQYF
TRBV6-1	TRBJ1-4	-	TRBD1	14	TGTGCCAGCAGTAACAGGGGGTATAATGAAAAACTGTTTTTT	CASSNRGYNEKLFF
TRBV7-9	TRBJ2-7	-	TRBD1	15	TGTGCCAGCAGCCCCCGTGGACAGGGATCTTACGAGCAGTACTTC	CASSPRGQGSYEQYF
TRBV28	TRBJ2-4	once	-	16	TGTGCCAGCAGCTCTGAGGTAGCGTGGCCCAAAAACATTCAGTACTTC	CASSSEVAWPKNIQYF
TRBV28	TRBJ1-4	-	-	15	TGTGCCAGCAGTTCTCGTCGACCCATCTTGGAGGGACTGTTTTTT	CASSSRRPILEGLFF
TRBV15	TRBJ1-1	-	-	13	TGTGCCACCAGCGGACGTGGGAACACTGAAGCTTTCTTT	CATSGRGNTEAFF
TRBV19	TRBJ2-7	-	-	13	TGTGCCAGTAGTCTCGGACGGAACTACGAGCAGTACTTC	CASSLGRNYEQYF
TRBV18	TRBJ2-5	once	-	14	TGTGCCAGCTCACCAATGACTCTTCAAGAGACCCAGTACTTC	CASSPMTLQETQYF
TRBV28	TRBJ1-5	once	-	16	TGTGCCAGCAGCTCCCTTGACAGTTATAGCAATCAGCCCCAGCATTTT	CASSSLDSYSNQPQHF
TRBV2	TRBJ2-1	-	-	15	TGTGCCTTCGGGGGGCGGGCCTCGAACACTAATGAGCAGTTCTTC	CAFGGRASNTNEQFF
TRBV10-2	TRBJ2-3	-	-	14	TGCGCCAGCAGTGACCTAGGGTCCACAGATACGCAGTATTTT	CASSDLGSTDTQYF
TRBV7-8	TRBJ2-3	-	-	11	TGTGCCAGCAGTTACGCAGATACGCAGTATTTT	CASSYADTQYF
TRBV7-8	TRBJ1-1	-	-	14	TGTGCCAGCAGCTTACGACATCTTTCCTCTGAAGCTTTCTTT	CASSLRHLSSEAFF
TRBV19	TRBJ2-3	-	TRBD2	18	TGTGCCAGTAAAAGGACTAGCGGGAGTTGGATAAGCACAGATACGCAGTATTTT	CASKRTSGSWISTDTQYF
TRBV7-3	TRBJ2-2	-	TRBD1	15	TGTGCCAGCAGCCCCCCAGGGGGTGGCACCGGGGAGCTGTTTTTT	CASSPPGGGTGELFF
TRBV6-6	TRBJ1-1	few	-	16	TGTGCCAGCAGTTTCGGCGGTTCGGGAGAGAACACTGAAGCTTTCTTT	CASSFGGSGENTEAFF
TRBV5-4	TRBJ2-1	-	-	14	TGTGCCAGCGGGCGGAGGGCCGGCTACAATGAGCAGTTCTTC	CASGRRAGYNEQFF
TRBV7-9	TRBJ2-2	-	TRBD2	16	TGTGCCAGCAGCCCCCCTAGCGGGAGAAACACCGGGGAGCTGTTTTTT	CASSPPSGRNTGELFF